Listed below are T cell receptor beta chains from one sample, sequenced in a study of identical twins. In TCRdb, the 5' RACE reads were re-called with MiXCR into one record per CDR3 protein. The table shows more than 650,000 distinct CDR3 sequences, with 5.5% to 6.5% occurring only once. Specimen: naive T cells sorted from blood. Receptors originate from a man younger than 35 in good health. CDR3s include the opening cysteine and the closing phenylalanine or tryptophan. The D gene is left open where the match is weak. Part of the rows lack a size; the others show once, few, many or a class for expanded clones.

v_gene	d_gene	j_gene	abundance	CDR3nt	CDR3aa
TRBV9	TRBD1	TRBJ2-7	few	TGTGCCAGCAGCGTAGCGGAGACAGGGTATACCTACGAGCAGTACTTC	CASSVAETGYTYEQYF
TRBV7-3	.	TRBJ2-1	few	TGTGCCAGCAGCCGGGACGGGACTGAAAACAATGAGCAGTTCTTC	CASSRDGTENNEQFF
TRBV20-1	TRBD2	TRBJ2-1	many	TGCAGTGCTAACGAGCGACTAGCGGGAGTCGATGAGCAGTTCTTC	CSANERLAGVDEQFF
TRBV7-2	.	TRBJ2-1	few	TGTGCCAGCAGCCGCAGGGGGGCCGATGAGCAGTTCTTC	CASSRRGADEQFF
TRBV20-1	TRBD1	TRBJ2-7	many	TGCAGTGCTAGACAGGACAGGGTTTCCTACGAGCAGTACTTC	CSARQDRVSYEQYF
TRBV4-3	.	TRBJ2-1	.	TGCGCCAGTAGTCAGATCGGAGATGAGCAGTTCTTC	CASSQIGDEQFF
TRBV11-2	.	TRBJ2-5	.	TGTGCCAGCGGCCGGACAGAAGAGACCCAGTACTTC	CASGRTEETQYF
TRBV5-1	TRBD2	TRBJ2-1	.	TGCGCCAGCAGCTTGGCCCGACTAGCGGGAGGGGAGCAGTTCTTC	CASSLARLAGGEQFF
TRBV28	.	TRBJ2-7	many	TGTGCCAGCAGTTTGGCCAGGGTGAGAGGCGAGCAGTACTTC	CASSLARVRGEQYF
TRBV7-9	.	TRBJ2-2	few	TGTGCCAGCCGCAGAGGGACGAACACCGGGGAGCTGTTTTTT	CASRRGTNTGELFF
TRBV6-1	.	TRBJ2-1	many	TGTGCCAGCAGTGTTTACATTGGGCAGTTCTTC	CASSVYIGQFF
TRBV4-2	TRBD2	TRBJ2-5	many	TGTGCCAGCAGCCAAGACAGAGCGATAGCGGGAGTCCAAGAGACCCAGTACTTC	CASSQDRAIAGVQETQYF
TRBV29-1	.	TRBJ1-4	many	TGCAGCGTCGTTCGAAGTCCTGGAAAACTGTTTTTT	CSVVRSPGKLFF
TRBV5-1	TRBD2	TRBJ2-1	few	TGCGCCAGCAGCTCCCGGGCTAGCGGGAGGTGGAATGAGCAGTTCTTC	CASSSRASGRWNEQFF
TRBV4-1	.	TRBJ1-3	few	TGCGCCAGCAGCCAAGAAAAACCCCATGGAAACACCATATATTTT	CASSQEKPHGNTIYF
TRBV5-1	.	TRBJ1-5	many	TGTGCCAGCAGTTTGGGTACGGGCAATCAGCCCCAGCATTTT	CASSLGTGNQPQHF
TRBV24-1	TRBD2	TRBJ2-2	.	TGTGCCACCAGGAGTACTAAATTGGGGACTAGCGGGACCGGGGAGCTGTTTTTT	CATRSTKLGTSGTGELFF
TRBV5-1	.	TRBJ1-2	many	TGCGCCAGCAGCTTGGCCGGGGTACGGTCCATCCATGGCTACACCTTC	CASSLAGVRSIHGYTF
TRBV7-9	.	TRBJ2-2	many	TGTGCCAGCAGCTATAGGACCGGGGAGCTGTTTTTT	CASSYRTGELFF
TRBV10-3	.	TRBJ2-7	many	TGTGCCATCAGTGAGAGAACAGGCTACGAGCAGTACTTC	CAISERTGYEQYF
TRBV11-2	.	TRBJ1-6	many	TGTGCCAGCAGCTTAGAAGGCTCGGGGGCGTGGGTCTATAATTCACCCCTCCACTTT	CASSLEGSGAWVYNSPLHF
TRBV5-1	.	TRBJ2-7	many	TGCGCCAGCAGCTTACGAGGTTACCAAGCGGTCTACGAGCAGTACTTC	CASSLRGYQAVYEQYF
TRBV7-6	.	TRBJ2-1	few	TGTGCCAGCAGCTTAGGAGTAGGGAGCAATGAGCAGTTCTTC	CASSLGVGSNEQFF
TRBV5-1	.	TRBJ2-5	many	TGCGCCAGCAGCACCCTCGAAACAAGGGGAGGAAAAGAGACCCAGTACTTC	CASSTLETRGGKETQYF
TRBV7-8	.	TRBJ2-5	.	TGTGCCAGCAGCCCTAGACCCCAGCTTGGAGGGCCCCGGGAGACCCAGTACTTC	CASSPRPQLGGPRETQYF
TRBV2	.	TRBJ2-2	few	TGTGCCAGCAATCTAGGGGGAGCCGGGGAGCTGTTTTTT	CASNLGGAGELFF
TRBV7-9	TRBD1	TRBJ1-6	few	TGTGCCAGCAGCTCCGGGACAGGGGTTTCACCCCTCCACTTT	CASSSGTGVSPLHF
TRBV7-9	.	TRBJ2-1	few	TGTGCCAGCAGCTCCCCACTTCTCTTC	CASSSPLLF
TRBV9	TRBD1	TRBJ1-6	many	TGTGCCAGCAGCGAACGGACAGGAGTTAATTCACCCCTCCACTTT	CASSERTGVNSPLHF
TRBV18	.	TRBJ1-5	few	TGTGCCAGCTCACCACGAACAGGGTACGATCAGCCCCAGCATTTT	CASSPRTGYDQPQHF
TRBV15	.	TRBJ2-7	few	TGTGCCACCAGCAGAGATCTGGGCAACTACGAGCAGTACTTC	CATSRDLGNYEQYF
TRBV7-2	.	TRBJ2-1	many	TGTGCCAGCAGCTTAGCTAGGCCCGTTGGTTCCTACAATGAGCAGTTCTTC	CASSLARPVGSYNEQFF
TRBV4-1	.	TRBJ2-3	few	TGCGCCAGCAGCCAAGATTTGACCACAGATACGCAGTATTTT	CASSQDLTTDTQYF
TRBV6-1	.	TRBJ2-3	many	TGTGCCAGCAGGTCTCCTGGCACAGATACGCAGTATTTT	CASRSPGTDTQYF
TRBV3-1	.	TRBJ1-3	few	TGTGCCAGCAGCCAGAGACTGAGCTCTGGAAACACCATATATTTT	CASSQRLSSGNTIYF
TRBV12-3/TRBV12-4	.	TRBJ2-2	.	TGTGCCAGCCGCCCGGGAGCAGGTTACGACACCGGGGAGCTGTTTTTT	CASRPGAGYDTGELFF
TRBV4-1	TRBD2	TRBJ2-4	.	TGCGCCAGCAGCTATGGACTAGCGGGAGGGCCGGGAAGTGAGAACATTCAGTACTTC	CASSYGLAGGPGSENIQYF